These T cell receptor beta chains were read from a single sample in a study of blood T cell repertoires in COVID-19. Clones were sequenced by immunoSEQ multiplex PCR, and TCRdb holds only the in-frame ones, with some missing. The data contain almost 400,000 clones, around 87% of them singletons. The sequenced material came from peripheral blood. The receptors derive from a woman aged 55-75 years with COVID-19, enrolled during active disease. Each CDR3 is given with its conserved first and last residue. The order of the fields is clone size, J gene, V gene, D gene, CDR3 DNA, CDR3 protein. A D gene is named only where the DNA matches it firmly. Size values are once, few and many counts, or a class for expanded clones, and some rows have none.

- | TRBJ1-1 | TRBV3-1/TRBV3-2 | - | TGTGCCAGCAGCCAAGGAGCCTTAGGCGGTGAAGCTTTCTTT | CASSQGALGGEAFF
- | TRBJ2-5 | TRBV3-1/TRBV3-2 | - | TGTGCCAGCAGCCCAGGACATGCTGAAGAGACCCAGTACTTC | CASSPGHAEETQYF
few | TRBJ2-7 | TRBV6-4 | - | TGTCCAAAAAAAAGGGCGGGGCGCGAGCAGTACTTC | CPKKRAGREQYF
- | TRBJ2-7 | TRBV7-8 | TRBD1 | TGTGCCAGCAGCTTATCCCGACGACAGGGGGCCCACGAGCAGTACTTC | CASSLSRRQGAHEQYF
- | TRBJ1-2 | TRBV6-4 | TRBD1 | TGTGCCAGCAGTCCGGGACAGAACTATGGCTACACCTTC | CASSPGQNYGYTF
- | TRBJ1-1 | TRBV18 | - | TGTGCCAGCTCACCATCCCTAACAGGTTACACTGAAGCTTTCTTT | CASSPSLTGYTEAFF
- | TRBJ1-6 | TRBV28 | - | TGTGCCAGCAGTTCATCATCCTTTGGGCTACAGGATTCACCCCTCCACTTT | CASSSSSFGLQDSPLHF
- | TRBJ2-1 | TRBV11-2 | - | TGTGCCAGCAGGTATATCGGGGGGCGCTACAATGAGCAGTTCTTC | CASRYIGGRYNEQFF
- | TRBJ1-5 | TRBV7-2 | TRBD1 | TGTGCCAGCAGCTTAGGACAGGGGCGACGAATGAATCAGCCCCAGCATTTT | CASSLGQGRRMNQPQHF
- | TRBJ1-1 | TRBV12-3/TRBV12-4 | - | TGTGCCAGCAGCTTGGACAGTGAAGCTTTCTTT | CASSLDSEAFF
- | TRBJ1-2 | TRBV28 | - | TGTGCCACGAGGGCAGGGGAAGTCCCACTTGACTACACCTTC | CATRAGEVPLDYTF